This TCR beta chain originates from a study of blood T cell repertoires in COVID-19. At the level of the study: From the United States, Italy and Spain came samples of acute and convalescent COVID-19. From T cells, B-cell-depleted T cells, or PBMCs came the material, which was cDNA or gDNA.

The CDR3 is 16 residues long. CDR1 is SGHDT, CDR2 YYEEEE, per germline. The V gene end was trimmed by 2 bases and the J gene end by 0 bases; junction bases not matched to a gene: 3. Seattle participants joined during active infection and were tracked over time. Methods used by the authors: Amplified reference gene primers provided the basis for estimating nucleated cell counts. TCRdb's copy holds only in-frame clones and misses some; the assay was immunoSEQ multiplex PCR. V, J and clone size were drawn from that table, and D and trimming were deduced from the DNA. The table records about 170,000 clones, 70% to 90% of them present only once.

The clonotype was recovered from a man in his fifties or sixties with COVID-19, enrolled during active disease. This chain uses TRBV5-6 with TRBJ1-5; 9 bases line up with TRBD1. Input material: peripheral blood. CDR3 nucleotide sequence: TGTGCCAGCAGCTTTGGGACAGGGAATAGCAATCAGCCCCAGCATTTT. Its protein product is CASSFGTGNSNQPQHF.